Below, one TCR beta chain is given with its context. This clonotype was seen many times. Its specific antigen is unknown. No much larger clone is present one base from it, and per-base qualities are unavailable. This specimen comes from a study of neurological immune-mediated disorders (dated 2019 in TCRdb). As for the study more broadly: Among the 35 or so multiple sclerosis patients, relapsing-remitting MS was present in about 31 and secondary progressive MS was present in 3. Of the 68 subjects in the cohort, approximately 15 were HAM/TSP patients, about 35 were multiple sclerosis patients, and approximately 20 were healthy controls. The roughly 110 TCR-beta libraries covered PBMC samples along with longitudinal samples, technical triplicates, and paired sorted CD4+ and CD8+ T-cell subsets. The study compared peripheral blood TCR-beta repertoires of HTLV-I-associated myelopathy (HAM/TSP) patients, multiple sclerosis patients and healthy controls using UMI-based sequencing.

cDNA synthesis used template-switch 5'RACE with a primer carrying a 10-nucleotide random unique molecular identifier tagging each TCR transcript. Each sequencing run produced over 160 million TCR-beta sequences covering 15-18 subjects. The RNeasy kit was used to extract total RNA. The KAPA Real-time Library Amplification kit was used to amplify TCR-beta VDJ regions with primers targeting the TCR constant region and the 5'RACE anchor. A first PCR added sample indexes and Illumina adaptors, after which a second PCR increased the library yield. After Ampure bead purification, the roughly 650 bp TCR product was size-selected on a 2% E-gel SizeSelection system. Library quality was checked on a Bioanalyzer, concentration was measured with Qubit, and libraries were quantified with the Kapa Library Quantification kit before pooling. Paired-end 2 x 150 bp sequencing of the libraries was performed on an Illumina HiSeq 2500. To increase sequence diversity, about 24-32% phiX was spiked into each library pool. The study's processing was this. Quality-filtered reads were processed with the UMI-based MiGEC pipeline, and over 75% of raw TCR sequences were removed by the MiGEC pipeline during error correction. VDJ genes were aligned to IMGT germline references, and each clonotype was defined by a unique CDR3 amino acid sequence together with V-J genes. Clonal expansion, Shannon diversity and CDR3 relatedness were evaluated with VDJtools (CalcPairwiseDistances, ClusterSamples), while phylogenetic trees were built in CLCbio workbench. Using coefficient-of-variation modelling across technical triplicates, the study counted a clone as expanded if it had at least 8 unique UMIs. TCRdb redid the processing of the public reads, applying fastp at Q25 and MiXCR, and retained in-frame beta chains. All rows with the same CDR3 protein become a single entry with the most common DNA and genes. The V and J calls, along with clone size, are taken from TCRdb and not from the paper's own processing. The sample table holds about 27,000 distinct CDR3 sequences, of which about 2.5% were seen once. Of the sample, over 2% falls within the top ten clones.

Unsorted PBMC libraries were generated from 2 million PBMCs stored in RNAlater at -80 °C until RNA extraction. Multiple sclerosis patients were enrolled in a US clinical protocol evaluating disease progression by magnetic resonance imaging. Peripheral blood was subjected to Ficoll-Hypaque density gradient centrifugation to isolate PBMCs, which were then cryopreserved in liquid nitrogen. CDR1 MNHNY and CDR2 SVGAGI are derived from the germline V gene (reference sequence). The cysteine opens and the phenylalanine closes a CDR3 of 14 amino acids. The entry retains the CDR3 DNA only, 42 bases that are in frame from base 1. V is cut by 6 bases and J by 6 bases, and the space between the germline ends is 18 bases. Summary of the overall study and its limitations: Phylogenetic analysis grouped repertoires from 18 of 34 MS patients into a cluster of related CDR3 sequences, suggesting a possible repertoire-level signature. The MS cluster was not associated with any clinical or MRI features, and the authors stated that larger cohorts are needed. Across subjects, expanded clones never shared an identical CDR3 amino acid sequence, which suggests that the TCR-beta repertoires in every group were private. TCR clonal expansion was greatest in HAM/TSP patients and smallest in MS patients, who ranked below even healthy controls.

Recombination connected TRBV6-6 to TRBJ2-7, with no confident D gene call. Sequenced input: PBMCs. The sequence derives from a woman aged 45-59 years with multiple sclerosis. Read as DNA, the sequence is TGTGCCAGCAGCCCGAACCTTTCTCTCGGCGAGCAGTACTTC. This translates into CASSPNLSLGEQYF.